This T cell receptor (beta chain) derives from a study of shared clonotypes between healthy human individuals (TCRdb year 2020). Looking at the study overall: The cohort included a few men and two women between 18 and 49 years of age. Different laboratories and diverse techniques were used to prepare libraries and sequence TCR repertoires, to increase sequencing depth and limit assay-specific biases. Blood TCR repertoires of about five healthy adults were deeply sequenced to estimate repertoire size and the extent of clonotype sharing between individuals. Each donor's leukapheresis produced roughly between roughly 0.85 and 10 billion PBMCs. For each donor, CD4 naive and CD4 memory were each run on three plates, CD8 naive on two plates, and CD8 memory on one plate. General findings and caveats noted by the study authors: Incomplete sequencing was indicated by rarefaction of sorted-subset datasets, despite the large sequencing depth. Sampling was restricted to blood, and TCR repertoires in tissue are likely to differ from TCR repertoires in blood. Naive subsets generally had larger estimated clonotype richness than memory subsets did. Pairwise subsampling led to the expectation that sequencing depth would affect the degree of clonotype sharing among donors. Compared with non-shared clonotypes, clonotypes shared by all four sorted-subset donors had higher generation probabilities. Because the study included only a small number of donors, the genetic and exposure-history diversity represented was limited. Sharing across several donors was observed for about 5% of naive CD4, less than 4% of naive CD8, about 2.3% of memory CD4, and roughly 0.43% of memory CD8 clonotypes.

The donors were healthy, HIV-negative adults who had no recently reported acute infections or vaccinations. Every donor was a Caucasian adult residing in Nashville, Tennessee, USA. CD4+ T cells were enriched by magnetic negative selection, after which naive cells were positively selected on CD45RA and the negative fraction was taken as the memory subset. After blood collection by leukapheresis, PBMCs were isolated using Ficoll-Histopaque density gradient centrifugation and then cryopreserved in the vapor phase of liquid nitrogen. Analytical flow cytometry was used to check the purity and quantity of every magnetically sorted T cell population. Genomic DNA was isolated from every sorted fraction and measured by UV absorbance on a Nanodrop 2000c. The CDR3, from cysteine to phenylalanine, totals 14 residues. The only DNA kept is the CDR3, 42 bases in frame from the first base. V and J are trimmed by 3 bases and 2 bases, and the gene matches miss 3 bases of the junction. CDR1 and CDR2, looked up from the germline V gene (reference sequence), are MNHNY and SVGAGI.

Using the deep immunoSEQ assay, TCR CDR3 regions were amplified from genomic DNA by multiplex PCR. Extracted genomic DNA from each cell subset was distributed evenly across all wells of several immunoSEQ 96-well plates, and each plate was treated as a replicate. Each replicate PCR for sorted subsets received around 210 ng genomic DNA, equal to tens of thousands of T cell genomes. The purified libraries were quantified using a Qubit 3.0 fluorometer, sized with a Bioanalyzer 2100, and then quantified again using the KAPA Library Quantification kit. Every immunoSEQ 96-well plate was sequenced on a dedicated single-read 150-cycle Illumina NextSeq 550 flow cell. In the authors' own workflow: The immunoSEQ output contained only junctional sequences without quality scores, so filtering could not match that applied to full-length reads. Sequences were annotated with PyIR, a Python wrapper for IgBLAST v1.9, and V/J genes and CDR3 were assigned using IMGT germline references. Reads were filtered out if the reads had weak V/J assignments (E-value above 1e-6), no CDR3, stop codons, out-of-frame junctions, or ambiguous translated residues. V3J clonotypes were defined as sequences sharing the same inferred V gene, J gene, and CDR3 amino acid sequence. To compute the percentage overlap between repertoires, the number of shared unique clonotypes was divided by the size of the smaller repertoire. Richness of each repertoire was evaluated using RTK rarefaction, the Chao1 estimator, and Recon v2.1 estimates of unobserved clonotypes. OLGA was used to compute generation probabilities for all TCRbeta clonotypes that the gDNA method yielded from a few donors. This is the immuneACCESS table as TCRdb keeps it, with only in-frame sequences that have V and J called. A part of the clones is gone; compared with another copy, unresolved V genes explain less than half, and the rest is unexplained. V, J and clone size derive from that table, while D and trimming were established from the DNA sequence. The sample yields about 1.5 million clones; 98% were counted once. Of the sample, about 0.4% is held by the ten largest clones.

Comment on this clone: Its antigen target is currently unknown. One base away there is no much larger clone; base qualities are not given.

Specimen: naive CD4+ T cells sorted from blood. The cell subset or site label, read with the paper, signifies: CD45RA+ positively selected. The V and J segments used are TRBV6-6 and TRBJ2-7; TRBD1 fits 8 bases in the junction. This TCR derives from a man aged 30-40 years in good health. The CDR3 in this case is CASSYLQGAYEQYF. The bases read TGTGCCAGCAGTTATTTACAGGGGGCCTACGAGCAGTACTTC.